Reported below is one T cell receptor (beta chain). Its antigen remains unidentified. TCRdb re-called the RT-PCR reads through MiXCR, storing one row per CDR3 protein. The sample shows hundreds of thousands of distinct CDR3 sequences, about 14% of them seen only once. This entry is derived from a study of response to subunit inactivated influenza vaccine. Findings and caveats of the study: With each seasonal influenza vaccination, the authors suggested, few new T cells are recruited.

Germline CDR1 reads SGHDT; CDR2 reads YYEEEE. The CDR3 has 12 amino acids. The V end was cut by 4 bases, the J end by 6 bases, with 10 bases between. This rearrangement joins TRBV5-6 to TRBJ1-1; no firm D call. This TCR derives from a man aged 50 to 60 who received an inactivated influenza vaccine. The source material was PBMCs from blood, sampled about 14 days before vaccination. The CDR3 spells CASSRRSAEAFF. Written as DNA, the CDR3 is TGTGCCAGCAGCCGCAGGTCGGCTGAAGCTTTCTTT. Looking up the rest from reference TRBV5-6 and TRBJ1-1 gives the full variable domain: DAGVTQSPTHLIKTRGQQVTLRCSPKSGHDTVSWYQQALGQGPQFIFQYYEEEERQRGNFPDRFSGHQFPNYSSELNVNALLLGDSALYLCASSRRSAEAFFGQGTRLTVV.